This T cell receptor beta chain was found in a study of control samples from healthy donors and cancer patients. Assay: immunoSEQ multiplex PCR; the TCRdb copy retains only in-frame clones and omits some. The table includes approximately 160,000 clones, about 93% detected once. The length of the CDR3 is 15 residues. From germline, CDR1 is SGHRS and CDR2 YFSETQ. Trimming removed 4 bases from V and 3 bases from J; junction bases left unmatched: 6. The rearrangement joins TRBV5-1 to TRBJ1-4, with 7 bases fitting TRBD1. Material: blood. The receptor was derived from a woman in her thirties in good health. The CDR3 sequence: CASSQNQGANEKLFF. CDR3 DNA sequence: TGCGCCAGCAGCCAGAACCAGGGGGCTAATGAAAAACTGTTTTTT.